This T cell receptor (beta chain) stems from a study of blood T cell repertoires in COVID-19. The overall study: Samples of COVID-19 (acute and convalescent) were obtained from the United States, Italy and Spain.

Using immunoSEQ multiplex PCR, the repertoire was profiled, and TCRdb retains in-frame clones only, with some absent. This repertoire shows 150,000 to 250,000 clones, 80% to 85% found once; its top ten account for 7.5%. The CDR3 runs to 17 residues. J gave up 1 base and V 3 bases, and 9 bases lay outside the gene matches. Germline loops: CDR1 SGHVS, CDR2 FNYEAQ. In terms of age and location, participants ranged from roughly 18 to 95 years and lived in about 25 US areas. The chain couples TRBV7-6 to TRBJ2-3, with TRBD2 matching over 8 bases. The sequencing input was PBMCs or T cells enriched from blood (not recorded which). This TCR was recovered from a man aged 35 to 55 who had recovered from COVID-19. The CDR3 DNA sequence: TGTGCCAGCAGCTTGAGCGGGGGCGCGGCTGGCACAGATACGCAGTATTTT. Its translation: CASSLSGGAAGTDTQYF.